This T cell receptor (beta chain) was captured by sequencing in a study of cytomegalovirus exposure and HLA in healthy donors. Study-level background: Early released data had about 85 million unique TCRs, all coming from HLA-typed donors.

PCR primers comprised 60 Vbeta and 13 Jbeta primers. Libraries were prepared by immunoSEQ multiplex PCR; TCRdb keeps only in-frame clonotypes and omits some of them. The table includes 170,000 or so clones, 80% detected once. Study-wide results and caveats: When analyzed later, a missense DCLRE1C variant was found to be linked to TCR beta V- and J-gene trimming. Prior analysis indicated that the majority of TCR beta V segments exhibited productivity approximately 87% or approximately 30% of the time.

Worth noting for this clone: Its antigen is as yet unknown.

The V end lost 3 bases, the J end lost 2 bases, and 10 bases lay between the germline ends. Germline V lookup: CDR1 PRHDT, CDR2 FYEKMQ (reference sequence). The CDR3 length is 14 residues. The TCR was taken from a young man in good health and CMV-seropositive. The V gene is TRBV13, the J gene TRBJ2-5; D not resolved. The sequencing input was PBMCs. CDR3 in amino acids: CASSLVSQQETQYF. The CDR3 DNA reads as TGTGCCAGCAGCTTGGTGTCACAGCAAGAGACCCAGTACTTC.